Below, 11 T cell receptor beta chains from the same sample are listed, as sequenced in a study of cytomegalovirus exposure and HLA in healthy donors. 13 Jbeta primers and 60 Vbeta primers were used for the PCR. Sequencing was performed with immunoSEQ multiplex PCR; in TCRdb, only in-frame clones are kept and a portion is missing. This table holds tens of thousands of clones, less than 85% found once. Sequencing was done on a sample of PBMCs. These receptors were taken from a man younger than 35 in good health and CMV-seronegative.

This chain links TRBV7-9 with TRBJ1-2; 7 bases map to TRBD1. There are 14 residues in the CDR3. Trimming at V came to 4 bases and at J to 6 bases, leaving 8 bases not matched to a gene. From germline, CDR1 is SEHNR and CDR2 FQNEAQ (reference sequence). This chain's CDR3 is CASSSTGIEDGYTF. Written as DNA, the CDR3 is TGTGCCAGCAGCTCGACAGGGATAGAGGATGGCTACACCTTC.

CDR3: CSPTGNYGYTF. The CDR3 DNA sequence: TGCAGCCCAACAGGGAACTATGGCTACACCTTC. The chain carries TRBV20-1 and TRBJ1-2, with TRBD1 as a possible D gene (6 bases). The CDR3 is 11 amino acids. Germline CDR1 DFQATT, CDR2 SNEGSKA (reference sequence).

The chain is built from TRBV25-1 and TRBJ2-3, with 8 bases matching TRBD2. Germline V lookup: CDR1 MGHDK, CDR2 SYGVNS. V lost 5 bases, J lost 2 bases, and 6 bases stayed unmatched. The CDR3 loop spans 15 amino acids. The CDR3 here is CASSPSGQITDTQYF. The CDR3 DNA sequence: TGTGCCAGCAGTCCTAGCGGGCAGATCACAGATACGCAGTATTTT.

The CDR3 coding sequence is TGTGCCAGCAGCTCAACTAGCGTTAGCACAGATACGCAGTATTTT. It translates to CASSSTSVSTDTQYF. V is TRBV5-4 and J is TRBJ2-3, with 7 bases aligning to TRBD2. V shed 3 bases and J 0 bases; nucleotides not matched to a gene: 4. CDR3 length: 15 residues. Germline CDR1 SGHNT, CDR2 YYREEE (reference sequence).

The chain carries TRBV7-9 and TRBJ1-5; a weak D match, TRBD1 (5 bases). The V and J ends lost 1 base and 7 bases respectively, with 8 bases between them. This CDR3 region has 13 residues. CDR1 is SEHNR, CDR2 FQNEAQ, per germline (reference sequence). The CDR3 DNA reads as TGTGCCAGCAGCTTAGGGTCAGGGCAGCCCCAGCATTTT. Amino acids: CASSLGSGQPQHF.

This chain uses TRBV28 with TRBJ2-1, with 8 bases aligning to TRBD2. V gave up 6 bases and J gave up 0 bases; unmatched junction bases: 4. The CDR3 consists of 15 residues. Germline V gene lookup returns CDR1 MDHEN and CDR2 SYDVKM. The CDR3, as DNA: TGTGCCAGCAGATTAGCGGGGAGCTCCTACAATGAGCAGTTCTTC. Its translation: CASRLAGSSYNEQFF.

The chain combines TRBV27 with TRBJ1-1; tentatively, D is TRBD1 (6 bases). The V gene's germline CDR1 is MNHEY and CDR2 SMNVEV (reference sequence). Trimming left V 5 bases short and J 2 bases short, with 12 bases between. The CDR3 covers 14 residues. In nucleotides, the CDR3 is TGTGCCAGCAGTACGATGGACAGAAACACTGAAGCTTTCTTT. Translating gives CASSTMDRNTEAFF.

The chain has TRBV9 and TRBJ1-4, with 7 bases identical to TRBD1. The J segment lost 0 bases and the V segment lost 3 bases, leaving 2 bases of the junction unmatched. The CDR3 contains 15 residues. CDR1 is SGDLS, CDR2 YYNGEE, per germline. The CDR3 here is CASSATGATNEKLFF. The CDR3 coding sequence is TGTGCCAGCAGCGCTACAGGGGCAACTAATGAAAAACTGTTTTTT.

The chain is built from TRBV28 and TRBJ2-5, with D unclear. This CDR3 is 11 amino acids long. CDR1 and CDR2 (germline): MDHEN, SYDVKM. Trimming took 5 bases from V and 3 from J, leaving 4 bases between them. The CDR3 spells CASSREETQYF. As DNA, the CDR3 is TGTGCCAGCAGTCGGGAAGAGACCCAGTACTTC.

This chain joins TRBV5-4 and TRBJ2-4; 7 bases fit TRBD1. Germline V lookup: CDR1 SGHNT, CDR2 YYREEE (reference sequence). V lost 1 base to trimming and J lost 8 bases; unmatched junction nucleotides: 15. The CDR3 length is 17 residues. The CDR3 nucleotides read TGTGCCAGCAGCTTGAAGGGGGCAGGCCCGAAAAATTACATTCAGTACTTC. It codes for CASSLKGAGPKNYIQYF. Combining the CDR3 with reference TRBV5-4 and TRBJ2-4 gives the whole variable domain ETGVTQSPTHLIKTRGQQVTLRCSSQSGHNTVSWYQQALGQGPQFIFQYYREEENGRGNFPPRFSGLQFPNYSSELNVNALELDDSALYLCASSLKGAGPKNYIQYFGAGTRLSVL.

In this sample, this clone turned up a few times. The rearrangement links TRBV5-1 to TRBJ2-1, with TRBD2 identical over 7 bases. Looked up from germline, CDR1 is SGHRS and CDR2 is YFSETQ. This CDR3 is 16 amino acids long. Trimming at V came to 1 base and at J to 3 bases, leaving 7 bases not matched to a gene. CDR3 bases: TGCGCCAGCAGCTTGAACCCGACTAGCAACTACAATGAGCAGTTCTTC. Encoded protein: CASSLNPTSNYNEQFF. The entire variable domain, with the rest obtained from reference TRBV5-1 and TRBJ2-1, is as follows: KAGVTQTPRYLIKTRGQQVTLSCSPISGHRSVSWYQQTPGQGLQFLFEYFSETQRNKGNFPGRFSGRQFSNSRSEMNVSTLELGDSALYLCASSLNPTSNYNEQFFGPGTRLTVL.